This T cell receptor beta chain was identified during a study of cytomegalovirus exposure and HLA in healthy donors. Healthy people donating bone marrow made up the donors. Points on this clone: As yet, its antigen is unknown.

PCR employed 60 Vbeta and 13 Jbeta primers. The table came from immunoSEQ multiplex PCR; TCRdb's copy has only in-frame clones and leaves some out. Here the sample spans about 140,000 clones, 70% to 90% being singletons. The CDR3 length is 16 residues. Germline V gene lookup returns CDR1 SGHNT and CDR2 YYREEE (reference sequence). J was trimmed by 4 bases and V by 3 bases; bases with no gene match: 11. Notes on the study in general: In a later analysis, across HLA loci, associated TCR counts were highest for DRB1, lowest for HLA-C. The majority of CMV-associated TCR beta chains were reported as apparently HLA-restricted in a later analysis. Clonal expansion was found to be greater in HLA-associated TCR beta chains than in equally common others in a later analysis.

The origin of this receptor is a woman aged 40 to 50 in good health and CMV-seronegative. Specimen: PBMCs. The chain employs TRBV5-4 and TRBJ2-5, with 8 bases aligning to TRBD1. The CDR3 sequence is CASSSGQGPNRETQYF. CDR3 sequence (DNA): TGTGCCAGCAGCTCCGGACAGGGACCTAACCGAGAGACCCAGTACTTC. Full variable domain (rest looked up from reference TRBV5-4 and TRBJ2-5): ETGVTQSPTHLIKTRGQQVTLRCSSQSGHNTVSWYQQALGQGPQFIFQYYREEENGRGNFPPRFSGLQFPNYSSELNVNALELDDSALYLCASSSGQGPNRETQYFGPGTRLLVL.